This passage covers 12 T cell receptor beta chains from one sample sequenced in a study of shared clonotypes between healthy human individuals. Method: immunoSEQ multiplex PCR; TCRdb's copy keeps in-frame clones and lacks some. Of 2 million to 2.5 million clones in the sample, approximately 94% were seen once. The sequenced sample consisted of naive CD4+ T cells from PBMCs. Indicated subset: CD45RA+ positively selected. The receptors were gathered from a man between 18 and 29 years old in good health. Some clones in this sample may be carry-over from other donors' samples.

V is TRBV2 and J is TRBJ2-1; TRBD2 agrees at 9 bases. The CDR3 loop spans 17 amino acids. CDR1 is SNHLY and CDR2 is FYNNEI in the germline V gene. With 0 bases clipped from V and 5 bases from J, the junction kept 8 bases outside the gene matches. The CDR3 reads CASSEALRASGNNEQFF. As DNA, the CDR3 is TGTGCCAGCAGTGAAGCGCTTCGGGCTAGCGGGAACAATGAGCAGTTCTTC.

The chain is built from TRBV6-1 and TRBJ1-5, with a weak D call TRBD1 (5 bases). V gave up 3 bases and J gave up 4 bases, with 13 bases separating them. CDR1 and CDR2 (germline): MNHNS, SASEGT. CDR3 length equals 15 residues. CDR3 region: CASSDFGRANQPQHF. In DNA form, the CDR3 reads TGTGCCAGCAGTGACTTCGGCAGGGCTAATCAGCCCCAGCATTTT.

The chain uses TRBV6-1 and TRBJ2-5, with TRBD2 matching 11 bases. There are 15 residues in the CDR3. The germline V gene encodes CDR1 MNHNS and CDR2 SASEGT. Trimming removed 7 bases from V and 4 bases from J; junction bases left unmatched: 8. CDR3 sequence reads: CASTDRLAGPETQYF. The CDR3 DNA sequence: TGTGCCAGCACCGACCGACTAGCGGGACCAGAGACCCAGTACTTC.

CDR3 loop: CASSEERLAGAYEQYF. As DNA, the CDR3 is TGTGCCAGCAGTGAAGAAAGACTAGCGGGAGCCTACGAGCAGTACTTC. J is TRBJ2-7 and V is TRBV6-1; the match to TRBD2 covers 12 bases. Germline CDR1 and CDR2: MNHNS and SASEGT. The V gene end was trimmed by 1 base and the J gene end by 2 bases; junction bases not matched to a gene: 3. This CDR3 is 16 amino acids long.

The CDR3 region has the DNA TGTGCCAGCAGCGCCCCGGTCGGCTATGGCTACACCTTC. Translated, it gives CASSAPVGYGYTF. The rearrangement uses TRBV28 and TRBJ1-2, with unresolved D. Germline V CDR1 and CDR2: MDHEN, SYDVKM. The CDR3 is 13 amino acids. Trimming shortened V by 6 bases and J by 4 bases, and 12 bases separated the two germline ends.

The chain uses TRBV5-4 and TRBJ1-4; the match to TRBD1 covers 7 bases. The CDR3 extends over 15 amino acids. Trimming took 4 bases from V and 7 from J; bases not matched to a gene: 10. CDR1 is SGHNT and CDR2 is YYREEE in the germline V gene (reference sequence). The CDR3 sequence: CASSLGQGEIEKLFF. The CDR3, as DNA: TGTGCCAGCAGCCTAGGCCAGGGGGAAATTGAAAAACTGTTTTTT.

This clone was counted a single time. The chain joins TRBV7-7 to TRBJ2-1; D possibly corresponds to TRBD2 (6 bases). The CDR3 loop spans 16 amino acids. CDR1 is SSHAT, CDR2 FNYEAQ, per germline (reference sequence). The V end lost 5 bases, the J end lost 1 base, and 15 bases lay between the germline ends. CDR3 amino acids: CASSALGGTSYNEQFF. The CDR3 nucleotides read TGTGCCAGCAGCGCGCTTGGGGGGACGTCCTACAATGAGCAGTTCTTC.

The chain's CDR3 is CSAGGGNNEQFF. In DNA, the CDR3 is TGCAGCGCTGGCGGCGGTAACAATGAGCAGTTCTTC. This chain links TRBV29-1 with TRBJ2-1; D remains ambiguous. The CDR3 is 12 residues long. Trimming took off 7 bases at V and 5 bases at J, with 12 bases between the two ends. From germline, CDR1 is SQVTM and CDR2 ANQGSEA.

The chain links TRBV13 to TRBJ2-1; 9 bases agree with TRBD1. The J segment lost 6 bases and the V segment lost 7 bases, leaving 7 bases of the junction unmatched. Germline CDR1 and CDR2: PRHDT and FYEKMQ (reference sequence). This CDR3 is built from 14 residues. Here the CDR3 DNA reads TGTGCCAGCATGTGGGACAGGGCCCTCAATGAGCAGTTCTTC. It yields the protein CASMWDRALNEQFF.

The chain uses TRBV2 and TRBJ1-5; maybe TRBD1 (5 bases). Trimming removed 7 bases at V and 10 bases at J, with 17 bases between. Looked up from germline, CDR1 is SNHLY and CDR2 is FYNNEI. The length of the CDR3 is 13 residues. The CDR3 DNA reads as TGTGCCAGCACGGGAGGGGAGGTTGAACCCCAGCATTTT. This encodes CASTGGEVEPQHF.

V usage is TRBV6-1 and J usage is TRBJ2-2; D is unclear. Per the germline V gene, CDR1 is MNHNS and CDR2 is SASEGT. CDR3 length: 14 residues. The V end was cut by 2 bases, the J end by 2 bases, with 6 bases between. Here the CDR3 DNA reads TGTGCCAGCAGTGAACAGGCAAACACCGGGGAGCTGTTTTTT. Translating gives CASSEQANTGELFF.

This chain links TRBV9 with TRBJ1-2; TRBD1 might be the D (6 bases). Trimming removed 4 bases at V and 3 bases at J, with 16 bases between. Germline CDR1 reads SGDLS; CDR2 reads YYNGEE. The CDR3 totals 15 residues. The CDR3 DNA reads TGTGCCAGCAGCCCAAGGGGGGATTTGGACTATGGCTACACCTTC. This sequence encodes CASSPRGDLDYGYTF.